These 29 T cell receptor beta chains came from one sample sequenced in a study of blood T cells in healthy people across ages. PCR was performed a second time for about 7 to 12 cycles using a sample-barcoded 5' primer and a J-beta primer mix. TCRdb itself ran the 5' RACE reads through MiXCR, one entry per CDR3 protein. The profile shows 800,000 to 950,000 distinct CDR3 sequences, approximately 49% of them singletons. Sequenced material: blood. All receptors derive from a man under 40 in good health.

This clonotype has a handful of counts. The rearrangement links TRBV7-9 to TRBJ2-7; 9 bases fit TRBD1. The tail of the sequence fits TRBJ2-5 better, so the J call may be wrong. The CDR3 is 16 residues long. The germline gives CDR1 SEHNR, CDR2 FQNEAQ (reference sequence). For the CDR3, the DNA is TGTGCCAGCAGCGCAGACGCGGACAGGGGACAAGAGACCCAGTACTTC. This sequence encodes CASSADADRGQETQYF.

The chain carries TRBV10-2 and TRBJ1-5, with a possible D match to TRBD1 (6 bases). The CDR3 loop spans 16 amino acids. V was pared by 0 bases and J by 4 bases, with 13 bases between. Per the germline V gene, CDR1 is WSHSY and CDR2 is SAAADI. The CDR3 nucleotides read TGCGCCAGCAGTGAGTCCGGCGGACAGCCTAATCAGCCCCAGCATTTT. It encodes CASSESGGQPNQPQHF.

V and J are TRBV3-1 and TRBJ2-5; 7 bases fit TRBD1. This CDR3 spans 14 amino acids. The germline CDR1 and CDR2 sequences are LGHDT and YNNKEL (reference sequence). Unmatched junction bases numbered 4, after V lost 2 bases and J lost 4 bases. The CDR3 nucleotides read TGTGCCAGCAGCCAACGGGGACAGCGAGAGACCCAGTACTTC. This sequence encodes CASSQRGQRETQYF.

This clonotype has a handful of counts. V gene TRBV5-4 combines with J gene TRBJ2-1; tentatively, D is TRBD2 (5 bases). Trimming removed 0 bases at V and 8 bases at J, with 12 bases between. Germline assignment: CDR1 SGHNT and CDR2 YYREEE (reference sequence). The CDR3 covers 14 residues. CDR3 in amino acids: CASSLVGSRDEQFF. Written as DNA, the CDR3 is TGTGCCAGCAGCTTGGTGGGGTCGCGGGATGAGCAGTTCTTC.

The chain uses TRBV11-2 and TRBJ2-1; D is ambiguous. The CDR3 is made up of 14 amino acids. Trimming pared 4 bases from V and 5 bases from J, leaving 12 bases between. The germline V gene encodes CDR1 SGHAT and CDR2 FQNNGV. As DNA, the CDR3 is TGTGCCAGCAGCTCATCCCGCAATGACAATGAGCAGTTCTTC. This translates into CASSSSRNDNEQFF. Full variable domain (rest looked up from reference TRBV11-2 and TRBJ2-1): EAGVAQSPRYKIIEKRQSVAFWCNPISGHATLYWYQQILGQGPKLLIQFQNNGVVDDSQLPKDRFSAERLKGVDSTLKIQPAKLEDSAVYLCASSSSRNDNEQFFGPGTRLTVL.

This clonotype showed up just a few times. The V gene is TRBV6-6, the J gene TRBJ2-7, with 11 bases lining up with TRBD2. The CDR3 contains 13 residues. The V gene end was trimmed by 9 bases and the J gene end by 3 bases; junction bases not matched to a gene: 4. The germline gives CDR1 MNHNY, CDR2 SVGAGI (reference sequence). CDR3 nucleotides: TGTGCCAGTAGCGGGGGGGTAGGCTACGAGCAGTACTTC. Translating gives CASSGGVGYEQYF.

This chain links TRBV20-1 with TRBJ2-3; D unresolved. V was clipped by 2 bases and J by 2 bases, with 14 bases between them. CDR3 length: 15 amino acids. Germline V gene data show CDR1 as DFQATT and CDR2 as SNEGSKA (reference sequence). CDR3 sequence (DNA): TGCAGTGCTAGAAGTTCGAGGTGGGCCACAGATACGCAGTATTTT. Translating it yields CSARSSRWATDTQYF.

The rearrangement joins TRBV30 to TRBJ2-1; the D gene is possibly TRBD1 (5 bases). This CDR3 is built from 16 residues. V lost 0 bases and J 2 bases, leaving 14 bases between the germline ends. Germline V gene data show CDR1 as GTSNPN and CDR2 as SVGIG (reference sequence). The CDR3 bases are TGTGCCTGGAGTGTAGGGGCAGGGCCGGCCTACAATGAGCAGTTCTTC. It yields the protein CAWSVGAGPAYNEQFF.

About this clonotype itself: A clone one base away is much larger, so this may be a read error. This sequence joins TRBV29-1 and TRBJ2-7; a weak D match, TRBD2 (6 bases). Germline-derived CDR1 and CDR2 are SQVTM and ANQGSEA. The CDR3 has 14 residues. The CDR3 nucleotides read TGCAGCGTTGAAGAGGGGGACTTCTCCGACGAGCAGTACTTC. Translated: CSVEEGDFSDEQYF.

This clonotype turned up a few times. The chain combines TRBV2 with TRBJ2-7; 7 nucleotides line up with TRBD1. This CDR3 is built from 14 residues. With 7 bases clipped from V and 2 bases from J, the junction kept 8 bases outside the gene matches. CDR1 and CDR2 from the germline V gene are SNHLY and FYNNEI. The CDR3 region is CASTRDRKTYEQYF. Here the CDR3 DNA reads TGTGCCAGCACCCGGGACAGAAAAACCTACGAGCAGTACTTC.

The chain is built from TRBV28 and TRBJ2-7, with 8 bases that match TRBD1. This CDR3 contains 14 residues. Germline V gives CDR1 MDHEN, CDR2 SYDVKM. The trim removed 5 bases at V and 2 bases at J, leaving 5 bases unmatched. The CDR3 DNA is TGTGCCAGCAGTCGGACAGGGTACCCCTACGAGCAGTACTTC. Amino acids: CASSRTGYPYEQYF.

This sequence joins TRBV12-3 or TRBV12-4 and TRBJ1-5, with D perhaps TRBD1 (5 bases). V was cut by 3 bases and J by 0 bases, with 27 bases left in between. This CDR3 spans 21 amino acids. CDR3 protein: CASSLERNGTARFLSNQPQHF. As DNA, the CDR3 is TGTGCCAGCAGTTTGGAGAGAAACGGGACGGCCCGTTTTCTTAGCAATCAGCCCCAGCATTTT.

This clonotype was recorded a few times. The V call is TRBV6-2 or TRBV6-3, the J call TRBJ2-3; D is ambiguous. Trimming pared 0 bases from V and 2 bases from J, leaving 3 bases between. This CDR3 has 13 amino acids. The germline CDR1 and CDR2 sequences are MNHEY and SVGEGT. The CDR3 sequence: CASSYSPTDTQYF. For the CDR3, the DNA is TGTGCCAGCAGTTACTCCCCCACAGATACGCAGTATTTT.

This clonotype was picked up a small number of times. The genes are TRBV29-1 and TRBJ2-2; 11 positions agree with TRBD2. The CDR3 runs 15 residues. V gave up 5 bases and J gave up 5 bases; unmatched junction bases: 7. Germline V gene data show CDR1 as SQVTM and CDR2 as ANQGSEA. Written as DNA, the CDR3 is TGCAGCGTTTCGTTAGCGGGGGGGCAAACCGGGGAGCTGTTTTTT. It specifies CSVSLAGGQTGELFF.

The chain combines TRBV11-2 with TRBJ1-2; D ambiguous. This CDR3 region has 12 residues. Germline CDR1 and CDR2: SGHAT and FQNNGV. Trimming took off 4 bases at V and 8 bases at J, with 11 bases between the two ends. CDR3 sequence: CASSSDSSGYTF. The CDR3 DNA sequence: TGTGCCAGCAGCTCGGACTCCTCAGGCTACACCTTC.

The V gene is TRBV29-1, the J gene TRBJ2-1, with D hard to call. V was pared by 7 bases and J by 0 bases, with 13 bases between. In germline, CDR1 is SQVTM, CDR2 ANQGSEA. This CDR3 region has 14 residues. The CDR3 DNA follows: TGCAGCGCCAAAGACGTCAGCTCCTACAATGAGCAGTTCTTC. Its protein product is CSAKDVSSYNEQFF.

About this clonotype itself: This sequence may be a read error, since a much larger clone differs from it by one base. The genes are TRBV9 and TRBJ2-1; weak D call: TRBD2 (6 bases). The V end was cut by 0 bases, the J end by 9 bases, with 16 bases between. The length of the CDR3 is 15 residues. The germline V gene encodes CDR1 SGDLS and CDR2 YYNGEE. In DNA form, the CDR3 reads TGTGCCAGCAGCGTAGTTGGCGGGTCCGGGAGTGAGCAGTTCTTC. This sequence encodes CASSVVGGSGSEQFF.

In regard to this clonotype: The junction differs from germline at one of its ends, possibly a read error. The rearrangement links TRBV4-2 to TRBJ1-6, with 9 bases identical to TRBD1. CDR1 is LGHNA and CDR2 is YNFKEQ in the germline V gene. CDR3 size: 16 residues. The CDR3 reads CASGQEWTGDNSPLHF. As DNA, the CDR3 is TGTGCCAGCGGCCAAGAGTGGACAGGGGATAATTCACCCCTCCACTTT.

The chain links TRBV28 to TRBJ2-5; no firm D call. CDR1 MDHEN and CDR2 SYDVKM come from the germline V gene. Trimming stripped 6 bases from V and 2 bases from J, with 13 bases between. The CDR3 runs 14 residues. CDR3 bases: TGTGCCAGCAGCTCACCCCGAGAACAAGAGACCCAGTACTTC. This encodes CASSSPREQETQYF.

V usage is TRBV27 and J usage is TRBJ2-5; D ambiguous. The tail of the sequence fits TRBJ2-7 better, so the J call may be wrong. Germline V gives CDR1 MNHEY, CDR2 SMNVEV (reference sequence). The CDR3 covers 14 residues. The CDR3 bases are TGTGCCAGCAGCCCGGTGGATCAGCTGGGCGAGCAGTACTTC. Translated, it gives CASSPVDQLGEQYF.

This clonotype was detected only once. The CDR3 coding sequence is TGTGCCAGCAGCCAAGAAGAACGGATCGAGGGGCTCTACGCGGATACGCAGTATTTT. Translating it yields CASSQEERIEGLYADTQYF. The gene calls are TRBV14 and TRBJ2-3; the D gene could be TRBD1 or TRBD2 (5 bases each). Trimming left V 0 bases short and J 6 bases short, with 25 bases between. The germline V gene has CDR1 SGHDN and CDR2 FVKESK. This CDR3 is built from 19 residues.

As DNA, the CDR3 is TGTGCCAGCAGTTCCGGTCCGGGCGGGGGGGCCCGAGAGACCCAGTACTTC. This translates into CASSSGPGGGARETQYF. The V gene is TRBV12-3 or TRBV12-4, the J gene TRBJ2-5; 9 nucleotides match TRBD2. The CDR3 contains 17 residues. Losses at the gene ends were 4 bases for V and 4 bases for J; bases not matched to a gene: 13.

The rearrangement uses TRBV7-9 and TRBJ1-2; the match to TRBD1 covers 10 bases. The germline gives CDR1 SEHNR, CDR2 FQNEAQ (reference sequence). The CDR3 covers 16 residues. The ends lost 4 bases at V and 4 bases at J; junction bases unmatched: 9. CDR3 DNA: TGTGCCAGCAGCTCCCCCGGGACAGGGGCCTTCTATGGCTACACCTTC. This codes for CASSSPGTGAFYGYTF.

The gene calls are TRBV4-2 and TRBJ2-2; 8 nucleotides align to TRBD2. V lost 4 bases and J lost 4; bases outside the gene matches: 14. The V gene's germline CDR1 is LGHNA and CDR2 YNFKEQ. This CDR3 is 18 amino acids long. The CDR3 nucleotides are TGTGCCAGCAGCCCAGTTGGGACTAGTGTTTTGGGCACCGGGGAGCTGTTTTTT. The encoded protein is CASSPVGTSVLGTGELFF.

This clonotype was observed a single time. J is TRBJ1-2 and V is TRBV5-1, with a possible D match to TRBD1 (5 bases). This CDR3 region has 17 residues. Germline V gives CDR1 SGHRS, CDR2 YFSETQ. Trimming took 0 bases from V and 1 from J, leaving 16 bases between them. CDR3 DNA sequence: TGCGCCAGCAGCTTGGTTCCTCGGGACCCAGATAACTATGGCTACACCTTC. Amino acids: CASSLVPRDPDNYGYTF.

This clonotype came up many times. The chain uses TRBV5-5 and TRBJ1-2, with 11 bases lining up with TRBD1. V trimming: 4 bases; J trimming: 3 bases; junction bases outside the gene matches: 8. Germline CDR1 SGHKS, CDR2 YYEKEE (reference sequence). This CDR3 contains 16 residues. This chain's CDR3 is CASSPGQGALHYGYTF. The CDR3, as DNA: TGTGCCAGCAGCCCTGGACAGGGGGCTCTCCACTATGGCTACACCTTC.

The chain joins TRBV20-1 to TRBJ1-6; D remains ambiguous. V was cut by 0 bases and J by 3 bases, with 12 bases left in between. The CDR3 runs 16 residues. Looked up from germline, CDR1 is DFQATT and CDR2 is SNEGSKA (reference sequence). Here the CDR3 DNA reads TGCAGTGCTAGAGATCGGTTGGAGGACTATAATTCACCCCTCCACTTT. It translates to CSARDRLEDYNSPLHF.

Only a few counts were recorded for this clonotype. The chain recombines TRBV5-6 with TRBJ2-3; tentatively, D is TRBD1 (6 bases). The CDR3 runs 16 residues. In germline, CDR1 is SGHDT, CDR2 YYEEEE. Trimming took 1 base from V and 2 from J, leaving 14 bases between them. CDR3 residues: CASSLSSRGPTDTQYF. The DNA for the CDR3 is TGTGCCAGCAGCTTGAGTTCCAGGGGTCCCACAGATACGCAGTATTTT.

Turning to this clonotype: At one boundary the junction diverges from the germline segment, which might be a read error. CDR3 residues: CASSVGGVENGQFF. In DNA form, the CDR3 reads TGTGCCAGCAGCGTAGGGGGGGTAGAAAATGGGCAGTTCTTC. The chain carries TRBV9 and TRBJ2-1; D might be TRBD2 (6 bases). The CDR3 totals 14 residues. CDR1 and CDR2 from the germline V gene are SGDLS and YYNGEE.